Detailed here is one T cell receptor (beta chain). Its antigen remains unidentified. This specimen comes from a study of T-cell memory formation after mild COVID-19. Broader study findings: Among clones peaking at day 37 in the second wave, SARS-CoV-2 specificity remained unconfirmed. Chiefly within CM and EM were the contracting CD4+ clones; CD8+ ones were within EMRA. While clones contracting from day 15 to 85 were balanced between CD4 and CD8, later expanders leaned CD4+.

This CDR3 is built from 15 residues. Per the germline V gene, CDR1 is SGHVS and CDR2 is FQNEAQ. V shed 5 bases and J 8 bases; nucleotides not matched to a gene: 11. 5'RACE primed from the constant segment yielded TCR alpha and TCR beta cDNA libraries bearing sample barcodes and UMIs. TCRdb analysed the 5' RACE reads with MiXCR anew, one entry per CDR3 protein. This sample carries approximately 480,000 distinct CDR3 sequences, 15% to 20% of them seen once, and the ten largest clones take around an eighth. Material: PBMCs or a T cell subset sorted from them (not recorded which). This receptor was obtained from an adult woman who had mild COVID-19 (a few samples of this study predate the infection). Cell type and time point are not known. The chain combines TRBV7-8 with TRBJ1-2; 10 positions agree with TRBD1. CDR3 region: CASSRRDRGSGGYTF. DNA of the CDR3: TGTGCCAGCAGCCGGCGGGACAGGGGTTCGGGCGGCTACACCTTC.